This T cell receptor beta chain derives from a study of T-cell reconstitution after alpha-beta-depleted transplantation in children. Unique molecular identifiers were built into the TCRbeta library. TCRdb ran MiXCR on the PCR reads and lists one entry per CDR3 protein. The sample shows about 610,000 distinct CDR3 sequences, about 11% of them seen only once. Trimming took off 5 bases at V and 5 bases at J, with 13 bases between the two ends. Germline V gene lookup returns CDR1 SGHTA and CDR2 FQGNSA. This CDR3 has 13 residues. The clonotype originates from a human donor who donated a stem cell graft to a child with acute myeloid leukemia. The chain joins TRBV7-2 to TRBJ2-7, with D possibly matching TRBD1 (6 bases). The specimen comprised PBMCs from the stem cell graft donor, sampled from the stem cell graft. CDR3 loop: CASSLPGAHEQYF. The CDR3 DNA follows: TGTGCCAGCAGCCTCCCAGGGGCACACGAGCAGTACTTC.